This passage covers 18 T cell receptor beta chains from one sample sequenced in a study of cytomegalovirus exposure and HLA in healthy donors. PCR used 60 Vbeta primers and 13 Jbeta primers. Only in-frame clones appear in the TCRdb table, and some are missing; sequencing was by immunoSEQ multiplex PCR. The sample gives approximately 93,000 clones, about four fifths of which show up once; 3% to 3.5% is in the top ten. Sequencing was done on a sample of PBMCs. The receptors derive from a woman between 40 and 55 years old in good health and CMV-seronegative.

The V and J genes are TRBV6-1 and TRBJ1-1; no firm D call. Germline V gene lookup returns CDR1 MNHNS and CDR2 SASEGT. Trimming removed 5 bases at V and 4 bases at J, with 11 bases between. CDR3 length: 13 amino acids. Here the CDR3 reads CASSREDGTEAFF. In DNA, the CDR3 is TGTGCCAGCAGTAGGGAGGACGGCACTGAAGCTTTCTTT.

The chain uses TRBV28 and TRBJ1-2, with D possibly TRBD1 on 6 matching bases. The CDR3 length is 14 residues. V was pared by 4 bases and J by 2 bases, with 11 bases between. CDR1 is MDHEN, CDR2 SYDVKM, per germline. The CDR3 loop reads CASSSSDRNYGYTF. Written as DNA, the CDR3 is TGTGCCAGCAGTTCCAGTGACAGGAACTATGGCTACACCTTC.

This clone is a singleton in its sample. The V call is TRBV9, the J call TRBJ1-3; TRBD1 matches 8 bases. This CDR3 has 13 residues. In germline, CDR1 is SGDLS, CDR2 YYNGEE. V lost 3 bases to trimming and J lost 7 bases; unmatched junction nucleotides: 3. The CDR3 region has the DNA TGTGCCAGCAGCGCAGGACAGGGTAACACCATATATTTT. Translating it yields CASSAGQGNTIYF. Using reference TRBV9 and TRBJ1-3 for the parts outside the CDR3, the full variable domain is DSGVTQTPKHLITATGQRVTLRCSPRSGDLSVYWYQQSLDQGLQFLIQYYNGEERAKGNILERFSAQQFPDLHSELNLSSLELGDSALYFCASSAGQGNTIYFGEGSWLTVV.

This clone was seen just once. J is TRBJ1-5 and V is TRBV28; a possible D gene is TRBD1 (5 bases). Germline CDR1 is MDHEN and CDR2 is SYDVKM. CDR3 length equals 12 residues. V was trimmed by 5 bases and J by 7 bases, leaving 9 bases between them. CDR3 region: CASSGALQPQHF. The CDR3, as DNA: TGTGCCAGCAGTGGGGCTTTACAGCCCCAGCATTTT.

The sample holds one count of this clone. This chain uses TRBV27 with TRBJ2-1; no firm D call. The CDR3 loop spans 15 amino acids. CDR1 is MNHEY, CDR2 SMNVEV, per germline (reference sequence). The V gene lost 2 bases and the J gene lost 3 bases, with 11 bases spanning the gap. The CDR3 nucleotides read TGTGCCAGCAGTTTAGCGCCGGTAAGCTACAATGAGCAGTTCTTC. Its protein is CASSLAPVSYNEQFF.

The J gene is TRBJ2-1, the V gene TRBV11-3; D may be TRBD2 (5 bases). Trimming left V 4 bases short and J 9 bases short, with 13 bases between. CDR1 is SGHNT and CDR2 is YENEEA in the germline V gene. CDR3 size: 13 residues. CDR3 residues: CASSSVIGGEQFF. CDR3 DNA: TGTGCCAGCAGCTCAGTGATTGGAGGTGAGCAGTTCTTC. The full variable domain, in which reference TRBV11-3 and TRBJ2-1 provide the parts outside the CDR3, is EAGVVQSPRYKIIEKKQPVAFWCNPISGHNTLYWYLQNLGQGPELLIRYENEEAVDDSQLPKDRFSAERLKGVDSTLKIQPAELGDSAVYLCASSSVIGGEQFFGPGTRLTVL.

The chain combines TRBV6-5 with TRBJ2-7; D is perhaps TRBD2 (5 bases). CDR1 MNHEY and CDR2 SVGAGI come from the germline V gene. The CDR3 spans 14 residues. V was pared by 2 bases and J by 1 base, with 9 bases between. Written as DNA, the CDR3 is TGTGCCAGCAGTTACCGGACTGAGTCCTACGAGCAGTACTTC. This sequence encodes CASSYRTESYEQYF.

The chain uses TRBV4-2 and TRBJ2-2; no reliable D call. The V gene lost 0 bases and the J gene lost 5 bases, with 7 bases spanning the gap. Germline CDR1 is LGHNA and CDR2 is YNFKEQ. The CDR3 extends over 14 amino acids. CDR3 DNA: TGTGCCAGCAGCCAAGATGCGGATACCGGGGAGCTGTTTTTT. This gives the protein CASSQDADTGELFF.

The chain employs TRBV4-1 and TRBJ2-3; 10 bases are shared with TRBD1. CDR1 and CDR2 from the germline V gene are MGHRA and YSYEKL. V was pared by 1 base and J by 5 bases, with 6 bases of the junction left unmatched. The CDR3 runs 16 residues. This chain's CDR3 is CASSQGGQGRKDTQYF. CDR3 in DNA: TGCGCCAGCAGCCAAGGGGGACAGGGGCGGAAAGATACGCAGTATTTT.

The chain recombines TRBV5-5 with TRBJ2-1, with D perhaps TRBD1 (5 bases). Germline CDR1 and CDR2: SGHKS and YYEKEE (reference sequence). The CDR3 is made up of 15 amino acids. With 1 base removed from V and 6 bases from J, the gap between germline ends came to 14 bases. The CDR3 sequence is CASSLIQVIFNEQFF. CDR3 DNA: TGTGCCAGCAGCTTGATACAGGTAATATTCAATGAGCAGTTCTTC.

This clone has only one observation. V usage is TRBV6-5 and J usage is TRBJ1-6; possibly TRBD1 for D (6 bases). CDR1 and CDR2 from the germline V gene are MNHEY and SVGAGI. CDR3 length: 14 residues. The V and J ends lost 7 bases and 5 bases respectively, with 12 bases between them. CDR3 nucleotide sequence: TGTGCCAGCACCAAAGGGGGTAATAATTCACCCCTCCACTTT. Translating it yields CASTKGGNNSPLHF.

The gene calls are TRBV5-1 and TRBJ2-1; TRBD1 agrees at 8 bases. This CDR3 spans 14 amino acids. V was clipped by 4 bases and J by 5 bases; unmatched bases: 5. Germline lookup yields CDR1 SGHRS and CDR2 YFSETQ. CDR3 amino acids: CASSPGQGHNEQFF. CDR3 in DNA: TGCGCCAGCAGCCCCGGACAGGGACACAATGAGCAGTTCTTC.

The CDR3 nucleotides are TGCGCCACCGGGGGGGACGGGCTCTGGGCCAACGTCCTGACTTTC. Translating it yields CATGGDGLWANVLTF. The J gene is TRBJ2-6, the V gene TRBV5-1, with TRBD2 identical over 8 bases. This CDR3 is built from 15 residues. Germline assignment: CDR1 SGHRS and CDR2 YFSETQ. Germline trimming cut 9 bases from V and 5 bases from J; bases unmatched to any gene: 10.

V is TRBV9 and J is TRBJ2-7, with TRBD2 matching 7 bases. The CDR3 length is 15 residues. The trim removed 0 bases at V and 4 bases at J, leaving 7 bases unmatched. Germline V gene lookup returns CDR1 SGDLS and CDR2 YYNGEE. CDR3 loop: CASSVGGGSAYEQYF. In DNA form, the CDR3 reads TGTGCCAGCAGCGTAGGTGGCGGGAGTGCATACGAGCAGTACTTC.

On this clone itself: The same CDR3 arises from other DNA sequences in this sample as well. The chain combines TRBV5-1 with TRBJ2-7, with D perhaps matching TRBD2 (6 bases). With 4 bases removed from V and 9 bases from J, the gap between germline ends came to 14 bases. The CDR3 length is 12 residues. Looked up from germline, CDR1 is SGHRS and CDR2 is YFSETQ. In DNA, the CDR3 is TGCGCCAGCAGCCTGGGGGAGGTCGGGCAGTACTTC. Amino acids: CASSLGEVGQYF.

V and J are TRBV11-1 and TRBJ2-6; TRBD2 matches at 8 bases. V lost 2 bases and J lost 2; bases outside the gene matches: 5. Germline-derived CDR1 and CDR2 are SGHAT and FQDESV (reference sequence). The length of the CDR3 is 17 residues. The CDR3, as DNA: TGTGCCAGCAGCTTACCCGTAGCGGGAACTGGGGCCAACGTCCTGACTTTC. Protein sequence: CASSLPVAGTGANVLTF.

This chain links TRBV28 with TRBJ1-2; D is perhaps TRBD1 (6 bases). Germline values: CDR1 MDHEN, CDR2 SYDVKM. This CDR3 has 16 amino acids. V was cut by 2 bases and J by 4 bases, with 17 bases left in between. The CDR3 nucleotides read TGTGCCAGCAGTTTAGGGCGTCGGGGGGCAGGCTATGGCTACACCTTC. Its protein is CASSLGRRGAGYGYTF.

The genes are TRBV5-1 and TRBJ2-7, with a tentative D call TRBD1 (6 bases). The CDR3 loop spans 13 amino acids. V dropped 4 bases and J dropped 3 bases, with 11 bases sitting between them. In germline, CDR1 is SGHRS, CDR2 YFSETQ. CDR3: CASSRTADYEQYF. CDR3 sequence (DNA): TGCGCCAGCAGCAGGACAGCGGACTACGAGCAGTACTTC.